One and the same sample provided the 4 T cell receptor beta chains below, sequenced in a study of blood T cell repertoires in COVID-19. Profiled with immunoSEQ multiplex PCR; TCRdb holds only in-frame clones, not every one. The repertoire holds roughly 150,000 clones, about 86% seen once, with 11% in the top ten. The material sequenced was peripheral blood. The receptor source for this set is a man between 70 and 80 years old with active or convalescent COVID-19.

This clone was found once. The chain carries TRBV11-3 and TRBJ2-5, with TRBD1 matching over 7 bases. This CDR3 is 14 amino acids long. Germline assignment: CDR1 SGHNT and CDR2 YENEEA. The J segment lost 6 bases and the V segment lost 2 bases, leaving 6 bases of the junction unmatched. CDR3: CASSLTGAGKTQYF. CDR3 DNA: TGTGCCAGCAGCTTAACAGGGGCCGGGAAGACCCAGTACTTC.

The chain recombines TRBV9 with TRBJ1-3; the D is unclear. V lost 4 bases and J 4 bases, leaving 9 bases between the germline ends. Germline CDR1 SGDLS, CDR2 YYNGEE. The CDR3 has 13 amino acids. CDR3 nucleotides: TGTGCCAGCAGCCCCCAGTCCGGAAACACCATATATTTT. Translating it yields CASSPQSGNTIYF.

This sequence joins TRBV4-1 and TRBJ1-5, with D tentatively TRBD1 (6 bases). The V and J ends lost 3 bases and 10 bases respectively, with 13 bases between them. The CDR3 covers 13 residues. Germline values: CDR1 MGHRA, CDR2 YSYEKL. The CDR3 region is CASSQAWGRPQHF. CDR3 nucleotide sequence: TGCGCCAGCAGCCAGGCTTGGGGGCGACCCCAGCATTTT.

The chain couples TRBV30 to TRBJ2-3, with unresolved D. This CDR3 is built from 13 residues. Trimming took off 4 bases at V and 0 bases at J, with 8 bases between the two ends. Germline V CDR1 and CDR2: GTSNPN, SVGIG (reference sequence). The CDR3: CAWTTHSTDTQYF. CDR3 sequence (DNA): TGTGCCTGGACAACACATAGCACAGATACGCAGTATTTT.